These 24 T cell receptor beta chains were sequenced from one sample in a study of blood T cell repertoires in COVID-19. Assay used: immunoSEQ multiplex PCR; TCRdb lists only in-frame clones, some missing. Here the sample spans around 83,000 clones, about 89% being singletons. The specimen sequenced was peripheral blood. These receptor sequences come from a man between 70 and 80 years old with active or convalescent COVID-19.

V and J are TRBV19 and TRBJ2-1; 7 positions agree with TRBD2. The ends lost 6 bases at V and 2 bases at J; junction bases unmatched: 7. The CDR3 has 15 residues. In germline, CDR1 is LNHDA, CDR2 SQIVND (reference sequence). CDR3 loop: CASRQTSATYNEQFF. CDR3 sequence (DNA): TGTGCCAGTAGGCAAACTAGCGCGACCTACAATGAGCAGTTCTTC.

This chain uses TRBV6-5 with TRBJ2-1; 13 bases map to TRBD2. V was pared by 2 bases and J by 10 bases, with 8 bases of the junction left unmatched. The CDR3 contains 16 residues. Per the germline V gene, CDR1 is MNHEY and CDR2 is SVGAGI. The CDR3 DNA reads as TGTGCCAGCAGTTACACCGGGACTAGCGGGACTAACGAGCAGTTCTTC. It translates to CASSYTGTSGTNEQFF.

The chain joins TRBV7-2 to TRBJ1-2; 7 bases line up with TRBD1. Germline CDR1 SGHTA, CDR2 FQGNSA. Unmatched junction bases numbered 13, after V lost 5 bases and J lost 1 base. The CDR3 loop spans 17 amino acids. CDR3 DNA sequence: TGTGCCAGCAGCCCGATTGGGACAGTCCGTTTTAACTATGGCTACACCTTC. This translates into CASSPIGTVRFNYGYTF. The whole variable domain, filled in from reference TRBV7-2 and TRBJ1-2, reads GAGVSQSPSNKVTEKGKDVELRCDPISGHTALYWYRQSLGQGLEFLIYFQGNSAPDKSGLPSDRFSAERTGGSVSTLTIQRTQQEDSAVYLCASSPIGTVRFNYGYTFGSGTRLTVV.

This chain connects TRBV7-8 to TRBJ2-7, with 7 nucleotides matching TRBD2. V lost 5 bases, J lost 4 bases, and 8 bases stayed unmatched. The CDR3 runs 14 residues. The germline gives CDR1 SGHVS, CDR2 FQNEAQ. CDR3 DNA: TGTGCCAGCAGCCCCTCTAGCGGCTCTTACGAGCAGTACTTC. Translating it yields CASSPSSGSYEQYF.

This rearrangement joins TRBV19 to TRBJ2-3, with 9 positions matching TRBD1. Germline loops: CDR1 LNHDA, CDR2 SQIVND (reference sequence). V lost 7 bases to trimming and J lost 6 bases; unmatched junction nucleotides: 11. This CDR3 spans 15 amino acids. The CDR3 DNA sequence: TGTGCCAGTACTCCCTCCGGGACAGGGTATGATACGCAGTATTTT. Translating gives CASTPSGTGYDTQYF.

The V and J genes are TRBV6-5 and TRBJ2-1, with D hard to call. Trimming pared 6 bases from V and 0 bases from J, leaving 12 bases between. The CDR3 covers 15 residues. Looked up from germline, CDR1 is MNHEY and CDR2 is SVGAGI. Here the CDR3 DNA reads TGTGCCAGCAGCCTCGTCCGGGTCTCCTACAATGAGCAGTTCTTC. This encodes CASSLVRVSYNEQFF.

The chain is built from TRBV2 and TRBJ2-1; 13 positions agree with TRBD2. Germline V gives CDR1 SNHLY, CDR2 FYNNEI. J gave up 9 bases and V 6 bases, and 5 bases lay outside the gene matches. This CDR3 has 14 amino acids. CDR3 in DNA: TGTGCCAGCAGCCGACTAGCGGGAGGCAGTGAGCAGTTCTTC. Translated: CASSRLAGGSEQFF. Based on the CDR3 plus reference TRBV2 and TRBJ2-1, the full variable domain is EPEVTQTPSHQVTQMGQEVILRCVPISNHLYFYWYRQILGQKVEFLVSFYNNEISEKSEIFDDQFSVERPDGSNFTLKIRSTKLEDSAMYFCASSRLAGGSEQFFGPGTRLTVL.

The count of this clone is one. V is TRBV5-4 and J is TRBJ1-3; TRBD1 might be the D (5 bases). There are 15 residues in the CDR3. CDR1 is SGHNT and CDR2 is YYREEE in the germline V gene (reference sequence). V lost 3 bases and J 3 bases, leaving 13 bases between the germline ends. The DNA for the CDR3 is TGTGCCAGCAGCTCGACGGGGGTTAGTGGAAACACCATATATTTT. Protein sequence: CASSSTGVSGNTIYF. The full variable domain, with the rest looked up from reference TRBV5-4 and TRBJ1-3, is ETGVTQSPTHLIKTRGQQVTLRCSSQSGHNTVSWYQQALGQGPQFIFQYYREEENGRGNFPPRFSGLQFPNYSSELNVNALELDDSALYLCASSSTGVSGNTIYFGEGSWLTVV.

In its sample, this clone was seen a few times. The chain is built from TRBV6-6 and TRBJ1-4; 7 bases agree with TRBD1. The V gene end was trimmed by 4 bases and the J gene end by 0 bases; junction bases not matched to a gene: 2. The germline gives CDR1 MNHNY, CDR2 SVGAGI (reference sequence). The CDR3 length is 15 residues. The CDR3 DNA reads as TGTGCCAGCAGTTTTACAGGGGCAACTAATGAAAAACTGTTTTTT. Its protein product is CASSFTGATNEKLFF.

The chain is built from TRBV5-6 and TRBJ2-3; D may be TRBD2 (5 bases). Trimming stripped 2 bases from V and 3 bases from J, with 16 bases between. The CDR3 covers 16 residues. Germline V CDR1 and CDR2: SGHDT, YYEEEE. The CDR3 DNA reads TGTGCCAGCAGCTTACGCGAGGGTGTCGGGACAGATACGCAGTATTTT. Protein product: CASSLREGVGTDTQYF.

This clone has just one count. This chain joins TRBV19 and TRBJ1-5; D unresolved. The V gene's germline CDR1 is LNHDA and CDR2 SQIVND (reference sequence). The CDR3 covers 13 residues. V was trimmed by 10 bases and J by 3 bases, leaving 13 bases between them. The CDR3 loop is CATGSPNNQPQHF. In DNA form, the CDR3 reads TGTGCCACCGGGTCGCCAAACAATCAGCCCCAGCATTTT. Supplemented by reference TRBV19 and TRBJ1-5, the full variable domain reads DGGITQSPKYLFRKEGQNVTLSCEQNLNHDAMYWYRQDPGQGLRLIYYSQIVNDFQKGDIAEGYSVSREKKESFPLTVTSAQKNPTAFYLCATGSPNNQPQHFGDGTRLSIL.

Worth noting for this clone: Other DNA sequences in this specimen translate into the identical CDR3. The V call is TRBV7-3, the J call TRBJ1-1, with D unclear. CDR3 length: 13 amino acids. V lost 2 bases to trimming and J lost 2 bases, with 6 bases between them. Germline V lookup: CDR1 SGHTA, CDR2 FQGTGA. The CDR3 protein is CASSLGRNTEAFF. CDR3 coding DNA: TGTGCCAGCAGCTTAGGCAGAAACACTGAAGCTTTCTTT.

This chain uses TRBV3-1 (or the pseudogene TRBV3-2) with TRBJ2-1; TRBD2 aligns across 10 bases. CDR1 is LGHDT, CDR2 YNNKEL, per germline (reference sequence). J was trimmed by 6 bases and V by 6 bases; bases with no gene match: 11. The CDR3 runs to 16 residues. The CDR3 sequence: CASSLRASGSVNEQFF. In DNA form, the CDR3 reads TGTGCCAGCAGTCTGCGGGCTAGCGGGAGTGTCAATGAGCAGTTCTTC.

This clone was observed once. The V gene is TRBV5-1, the J gene TRBJ1-1, with D maybe TRBD1 (5 bases). The V gene lost 5 bases and the J gene lost 0 bases, with 8 bases spanning the gap. The CDR3 has 13 residues. Germline values: CDR1 SGHRS, CDR2 YFSETQ. The CDR3 coding sequence is TGCGCCAGCAGGACAGTCATGAACACTGAAGCTTTCTTT. Translation: CASRTVMNTEAFF.

The CDR3 region is CASSPGQETQETQYF. The CDR3 bases are TGTGCCAGCTCACCCGGACAGGAGACGCAAGAGACCCAGTACTTC. The chain carries TRBV18 and TRBJ2-5; 7 nucleotides agree with TRBD1. The germline gives CDR1 KGHSH, CDR2 LQKENI. The junction had 6 bases not matched to a gene; V was cut back by 3 bases and J by 2 bases. The CDR3 loop spans 15 amino acids.

The V call is TRBV28, the J call TRBJ2-7, with D perhaps matching TRBD2 (6 bases). CDR3 length equals 11 residues. Trimming stripped 11 bases from V and 2 bases from J, with 10 bases between. The V gene's germline CDR1 is MDHEN and CDR2 SYDVKM. The CDR3 coding sequence is TGTGCCTCGACGGGGGCCTACGAGCAGTACTTC. Protein: CASTGAYEQYF. The full variable domain, rest sourced from reference TRBV28 and TRBJ2-7, is DVKVTQSSRYLVKRTGEKVFLECVQDMDHENMFWYRQDPGLGLRLIYFSYDVKMKEKGDIPEGYSVSREKKERFSLILESASTNQTSMYLCASTGAYEQYFGPGTRLTVT.

This clone was detected once. The chain couples TRBV7-9 to TRBJ2-7; no firm D call. The CDR3 totals 14 residues. Trimming took off 3 bases at V and 0 bases at J, with 9 bases between the two ends. Germline V lookup: CDR1 SEHNR, CDR2 FQNEAQ (reference sequence). The CDR3 spells CASSFRESSYEQYF. The DNA for the CDR3 is TGTGCCAGCAGCTTTAGAGAGAGCTCCTACGAGCAGTACTTC.

The chain recombines TRBV6-5 with TRBJ1-5; the match to TRBD1 covers 9 bases. The V and J ends lost 6 bases and 6 bases, in that order; junction bases with no gene match: 6. There are 14 residues in the CDR3. CDR1 MNHEY and CDR2 SVGAGI come from the germline V gene. The CDR3 here is CASSRTGAIQPQHF. The CDR3 region has the DNA TGTGCCAGCAGCCGGACAGGGGCAATTCAGCCCCAGCATTTT.

This clone turned up a few times. The chain links TRBV5-1 to TRBJ2-1; TRBD2 matches at 10 bases. This CDR3 has 15 residues. Losses at the gene ends were 4 bases for V and 3 bases for J; bases not matched to a gene: 4. CDR1 is SGHRS and CDR2 is YFSETQ in the germline V gene. CDR3 residues: CASSPGTSDYNEQFF. CDR3 DNA: TGCGCCAGCAGCCCCGGGACTAGCGACTACAATGAGCAGTTCTTC.

This clone has only a few counts. The chain recombines TRBV5-4 with TRBJ2-2; 11 bases match TRBD1. V gave up 4 bases and J gave up 5 bases; unmatched junction bases: 10. The CDR3 totals 17 residues. CDR1 and CDR2 (germline): SGHNT, YYREEE (reference sequence). CDR3 DNA: TGTGCCAGCAGCGGACGACCGGGACAGGGGGGAACCGGGGAGCTGTTTTTT. Translated: CASSGRPGQGGTGELFF.

This clone was detected only once. The genes are TRBV7-9 and TRBJ2-4, with a possible D match to TRBD1 (6 bases). V dropped 1 base and J dropped 3 bases, with 13 bases sitting between them. The CDR3 length is 16 residues. From germline, CDR1 is SEHNR and CDR2 FQNEAQ (reference sequence). The CDR3 region has the DNA TGTGCCAGCAGCTTAGGGGCAGGGGTGGGCAAAAACATTCAGTACTTC. Protein product: CASSLGAGVGKNIQYF.

The chain carries TRBV28 and TRBJ1-1; D uncertain. In germline, CDR1 is MDHEN, CDR2 SYDVKM. The CDR3 runs 12 residues. Trimming shortened V by 3 bases and J by 3 bases, and 5 bases separated the two germline ends. CDR3 sequence reads: CASSLGDTEAFF. The CDR3 nucleotides are TGTGCCAGCAGTTTGGGCGACACTGAAGCTTTCTTT.

The chain carries TRBV5-1 and TRBJ2-7, with D uncertain. Trimming took off 0 bases at V and 3 bases at J, with 10 bases between the two ends. The V gene's germline CDR1 is SGHRS and CDR2 YFSETQ. This CDR3 region has 14 residues. CDR3: CASSLENPSYEQYF. CDR3 sequence (DNA): TGCGCCAGCAGCTTGGAGAACCCCAGCTACGAGCAGTACTTC.

J is TRBJ1-5 and V is TRBV28; TRBD1 matches 9 bases. This CDR3 region has 17 residues. The V segment lost 3 bases and the J segment 2 bases; nucleotides outside the gene matches: 8. CDR1 is MDHEN, CDR2 SYDVKM, per germline. CDR3 DNA: TGTGCCAGCAGTTTTTGGGGACAGGGCGGACGCAATCAGCCCCAGCATTTT. Translation gives CASSFWGQGGRNQPQHF. The full variable domain, in which reference TRBV28 and TRBJ1-5 provide the parts outside the CDR3, is DVKVTQSSRYLVKRTGEKVFLECVQDMDHENMFWYRQDPGLGLRLIYFSYDVKMKEKGDIPEGYSVSREKKERFSLILESASTNQTSMYLCASSFWGQGGRNQPQHFGDGTRLSIL.